A single sample gave rise to the 17 T cell receptor beta chains below, sequenced in a study of cytomegalovirus exposure and HLA in healthy donors. Sequencing was performed with immunoSEQ multiplex PCR; in TCRdb, only in-frame clones are kept and a portion is missing. The table includes around 80,000 clones, 85% to 95% detected once. Sequencing input: PBMCs. The source is a woman between 18 and 29 years old in good health and CMV-seronegative.

The rearrangement joins TRBV19 to TRBJ2-3; D gene unclear. Looked up from germline, CDR1 is LNHDA and CDR2 is SQIVND (reference sequence). The CDR3 spans 15 residues. Trimming left V 5 bases short and J 0 bases short, with 12 bases between. The chain's CDR3 is CASSPLGPSTDTQYF. The CDR3 DNA reads as TGTGCCAGTAGTCCCCTTGGGCCTAGCACAGATACGCAGTATTTT.

This clone was seen just once. The J gene is TRBJ1-2, the V gene TRBV20-1, with D tentatively TRBD1 (6 bases). The CDR3 length is 11 residues. With 6 bases removed from V and 8 bases from J, the gap between germline ends came to 13 bases. CDR1 is DFQATT, CDR2 SNEGSKA, per germline (reference sequence). CDR3 sequence (DNA): TGCAGTGCCGCCGCAGGGGTAGGCTACACCTTC. Its translation: CSAAAGVGYTF.

The chain joins TRBV5-4 to TRBJ1-1, with D uncertain. CDR1 is SGHNT, CDR2 YYREEE, per germline (reference sequence). This CDR3 is 15 amino acids long. Trimming cost V 0 bases and J 1 base, with 10 bases left between them. CDR3 in DNA: TGTGCCAGCAGCTTGGCCTTCGCGGGGAACACTGAAGCTTTCTTT. Protein sequence: CASSLAFAGNTEAFF.

This chain joins TRBV2 and TRBJ1-5; 7 nucleotides align to TRBD1. This CDR3 region has 15 residues. With 6 bases clipped from V and 2 bases from J, the junction kept 7 bases outside the gene matches. Germline V gene sequence: CDR1 SNHLY, CDR2 FYNNEI. CDR3 bases: TGTGCCAGCAGACTGGACAGGTCGGGCAATCAGCCCCAGCATTTT. It codes for CASRLDRSGNQPQHF.

The V and J genes are TRBV5-1 and TRBJ2-3; weak D call: TRBD1 (6 bases). Looked up from germline, CDR1 is SGHRS and CDR2 is YFSETQ. This CDR3 spans 13 amino acids. V gave up 4 bases and J gave up 6 bases, with 12 bases separating them. The CDR3 loop is CASSPVQGDTQYF. The DNA of the CDR3 is TGCGCCAGCAGCCCTGTACAGGGTGATACGCAGTATTTT.

The CDR3: CASSFSTFSGTSYEQYF. In DNA, the CDR3 is TGTGCCAGCAGCTTCTCAACCTTCTCCGGGACTAGCTACGAGCAGTACTTC. The rearrangement uses TRBV7-8 and TRBJ2-7; 8 bases align to TRBD2. J lost 3 bases, V lost 3 bases, and 13 bases had no gene match. There are 17 residues in the CDR3. Germline values: CDR1 SGHVS, CDR2 FQNEAQ.

The chain links TRBV28 to TRBJ1-5, with TRBD1 matching over 10 bases. V shed 5 bases, J shed 0 bases, and the junction held 1 base outside the gene matches. CDR3 size: 15 residues. Per the germline V gene, CDR1 is MDHEN and CDR2 is SYDVKM. CDR3 coding DNA: TGTGCCAGCAGTCGGACAGGGGGTAGCAATCAGCCCCAGCATTTT. It codes for CASSRTGGSNQPQHF. Supplemented by reference TRBV28 and TRBJ1-5, the full variable domain reads DVKVTQSSRYLVKRTGEKVFLECVQDMDHENMFWYRQDPGLGLRLIYFSYDVKMKEKGDIPEGYSVSREKKERFSLILESASTNQTSMYLCASSRTGGSNQPQHFGDGTRLSIL.

The rearrangement links TRBV27 to TRBJ2-3; D is unresolved. This CDR3 spans 12 amino acids. Between the trimmed V and J ends, which lost 4 bases and 2 bases, there was a span of 4 bases. Looked up from germline, CDR1 is MNHEY and CDR2 is SMNVEV (reference sequence). CDR3 loop: CASSSITDTQYF. The DNA for the CDR3 is TGTGCCAGCAGTTCCATCACAGATACGCAGTATTTT.

This clone was counted a single time. The chain is built from TRBV30 and TRBJ2-7; 11 bases line up with TRBD1. Trimming at V came to 0 bases and at J to 6 bases, leaving 4 bases not matched to a gene. Germline CDR1 and CDR2: GTSNPN and SVGIG (reference sequence). The CDR3 runs 14 residues. CDR3 DNA: TGTGCCTGGAGTGTAGGGACAGGGGGTTGCGAGCAGTACTTC. This gives the protein CAWSVGTGGCEQYF. Looking up the rest from reference TRBV30 and TRBJ2-7 gives the full variable domain: SQTIHQWPATLVQPVGSPLSLECTVEGTSNPNLYWYRQAAGRGLQLLFYSVGIGQISSEVPQNLSASRPQDRQFILSSKKLLLSDSGFYLCAWSVGTGGCEQYFGPGTRLTVT.

The chain employs TRBV4-1 and TRBJ2-5; D is perhaps TRBD2 (6 bases). V lost 4 bases and J 7 bases, leaving 19 bases between the germline ends. This CDR3 spans 15 amino acids. Germline V lookup: CDR1 MGHRA, CDR2 YSYEKL. In DNA, the CDR3 is TGCGCCAGCAGCCTCGAGGCCGGGACTGGGGGGACCCAGTACTTC. This sequence encodes CASSLEAGTGGTQYF.

J is TRBJ1-6 and V is TRBV5-6, with D possibly TRBD1 on 5 matching bases. The CDR3 length is 14 residues. CDR1 is SGHDT and CDR2 is YYEEEE in the germline V gene. The ends were cut back, 4 bases at V and 7 bases at J, with 12 bases in the middle. CDR3 in DNA: TGTGCCAGCAGCGATATAGGGGCAAATTCACCCCTCCACTTT. As protein: CASSDIGANSPLHF.

The chain links TRBV7-2 to TRBJ1-1, with 9 bases identical to TRBD1. Trimming at V came to 3 bases and at J to 6 bases, leaving 8 bases not matched to a gene. CDR1 and CDR2 from the germline V gene are SGHTA and FQGNSA. This CDR3 is 15 amino acids long. The CDR3 region is CASSFSQGARAEAFF. The CDR3 nucleotides read TGTGCCAGCAGCTTTTCACAGGGGGCGAGAGCTGAAGCTTTCTTT.

V is TRBV6-4 and J is TRBJ2-2; D unresolved. Germline values: CDR1 MRHNA, CDR2 SNTAGT. V dropped 5 bases and J dropped 3 bases, with 10 bases sitting between them. CDR3 length: 14 amino acids. The CDR3 sequence: CASSTSADTGELFF. The CDR3 bases are TGTGCCAGCAGTACGTCCGCAGACACCGGGGAGCTGTTTTTT.

V and J are TRBV11-2 and TRBJ2-7; 9 nucleotides align to TRBD1. The length of the CDR3 is 16 residues. The V gene's germline CDR1 is SGHAT and CDR2 FQNNGV. Losses at the gene ends were 5 bases for V and 1 base for J; bases not matched to a gene: 9. CDR3: CASSKPGTGISYEQYF. Here the CDR3 DNA reads TGTGCCAGCAGCAAACCCGGGACAGGGATTTCCTACGAGCAGTACTTC. Full variable domain (outside the CDR3, taken from reference TRBV11-2 and TRBJ2-7): EAGVAQSPRYKIIEKRQSVAFWCNPISGHATLYWYQQILGQGPKLLIQFQNNGVVDDSQLPKDRFSAERLKGVDSTLKIQPAKLEDSAVYLCASSKPGTGISYEQYFGPGTRLTVT.

The chain employs TRBV6-5 and TRBJ2-7, with D maybe TRBD2 (5 bases). The V gene lost 4 bases and the J gene lost 6 bases, with 13 bases spanning the gap. CDR3 size: 13 residues. The germline CDR1 and CDR2 sequences are MNHEY and SVGAGI. Here the CDR3 reads CASSLLVLGEQYF. CDR3 nucleotides: TGTGCCAGCAGTTTACTAGTCCTGGGCGAGCAGTACTTC.

The J gene is TRBJ2-7, the V gene TRBV6-4, with TRBD2 matching over 7 bases. V lost 2 bases and J lost 4; bases outside the gene matches: 8. There are 15 residues in the CDR3. The germline V gene encodes CDR1 MRHNA and CDR2 SNTAGT. For the CDR3, the DNA is TGTGCCAGCAGTGACCGGGGCGGGAGAGCGTACGAGCAGTACTTC. Its protein is CASSDRGGRAYEQYF.

This chain links TRBV7-2 with TRBJ2-5; 7 positions match TRBD2. The ends lost 0 bases at V and 2 bases at J; junction bases unmatched: 6. CDR1 is SGHTA, CDR2 FQGNSA, per germline. The CDR3 is 16 amino acids. CDR3: CASSLAAAGRQETQYF. CDR3 sequence (DNA): TGTGCCAGCAGCTTAGCCGCAGCGGGGAGGCAAGAGACCCAGTACTTC.